The 7 T cell receptor beta chains below all came from one sample that was sequenced in a study of monozygotic twins with inflammatory bowel disease. Reanalyzing the 5' RACE reads, TCRdb keeps one entry per CDR3 protein, without DNA. This sample's table has tens of thousands of distinct CDR3 sequences. Sequencing input: blood. The receptors were sampled from a human donor with ulcerative colitis or Crohn's disease, or a healthy co-twin of an affected twin (not recorded which).

The chain combines TRBV5-6 with TRBJ2-2. Looked up from germline, CDR1 is SGHDT and CDR2 is YYEEEE. The CDR3 sequence is 12 residues long. This CDR3 is CASSRGRGELFF.

The chain recombines TRBV7-2 with TRBJ2-1; TCRdb names TRBD1, which stays unverified in the absence of DNA. From germline, CDR1 is SGHTA and CDR2 FQGNSA. This CDR3 comprises 15 residues. The chain's CDR3 is CASSLPRTATNEQFF.

The chain has TRBV5-1 and TRBJ2-3; absent DNA, TCRdb's TRBD2 call cannot be checked. Germline V gene data show CDR1 as SGHRS and CDR2 as YFSETQ. The CDR3 covers 15 residues. The CDR3 region is CASSPATGVTDTQYF.

The genes are TRBV24-1 and TRBJ2-2. The CDR3 length is 15 residues. Looked up from germline, CDR1 is KGHDR and CDR2 is SFDVKD. The CDR3 here is CATSDPISGAGELFF.

The chain recombines TRBV27 with TRBJ1-2; with no DNA, the TCRdb D assignment of TRBD1 cannot be verified. This CDR3 is 15 amino acids long. Germline V CDR1 and CDR2: MNHEY, SMNVEV (reference sequence). CDR3 sequence reads: CASSFAGRGLVGYTF.

V usage is TRBV27 and J usage is TRBJ2-3; TCRdb's assignment of TRBD2 cannot be checked, as there is no DNA. The CDR3 is 16 amino acids. Germline loops: CDR1 MNHEY, CDR2 SMNVEV (reference sequence). The CDR3 loop reads CASSSGLAGSTDTQYF.

The chain recombines TRBV19 with TRBJ2-2. Germline CDR1 LNHDA, CDR2 SQIVND (reference sequence). CDR3 size: 15 residues. CDR3 amino acids: CASISVGTNTGELFF. Combining the CDR3 with reference TRBV19 and TRBJ2-2 gives the whole variable domain DGGITQSPKYLFRKEGQNVTLSCEQNLNHDAMYWYRQDPGQGLRLIYYSQIVNDFQKGDIAEGYSVSREKKESFPLTVTSAQKNPTAFYLCASISVGTNTGELFFGEGSRLTVL.